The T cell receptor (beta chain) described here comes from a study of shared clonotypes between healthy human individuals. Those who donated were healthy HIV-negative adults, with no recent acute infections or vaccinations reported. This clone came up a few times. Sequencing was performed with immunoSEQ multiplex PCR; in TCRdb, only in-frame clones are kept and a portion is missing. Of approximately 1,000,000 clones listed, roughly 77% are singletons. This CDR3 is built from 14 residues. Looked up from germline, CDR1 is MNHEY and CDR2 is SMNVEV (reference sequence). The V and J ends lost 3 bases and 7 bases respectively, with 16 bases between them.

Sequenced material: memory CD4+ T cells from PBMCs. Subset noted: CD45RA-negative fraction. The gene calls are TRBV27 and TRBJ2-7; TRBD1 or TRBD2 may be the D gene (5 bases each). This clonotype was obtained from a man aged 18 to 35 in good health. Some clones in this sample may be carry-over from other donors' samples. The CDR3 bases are TGTGCCAGCAGTTTCGGGACCGTAGGTGGGGAGCAGTACTTC. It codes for CASSFGTVGGEQYF.